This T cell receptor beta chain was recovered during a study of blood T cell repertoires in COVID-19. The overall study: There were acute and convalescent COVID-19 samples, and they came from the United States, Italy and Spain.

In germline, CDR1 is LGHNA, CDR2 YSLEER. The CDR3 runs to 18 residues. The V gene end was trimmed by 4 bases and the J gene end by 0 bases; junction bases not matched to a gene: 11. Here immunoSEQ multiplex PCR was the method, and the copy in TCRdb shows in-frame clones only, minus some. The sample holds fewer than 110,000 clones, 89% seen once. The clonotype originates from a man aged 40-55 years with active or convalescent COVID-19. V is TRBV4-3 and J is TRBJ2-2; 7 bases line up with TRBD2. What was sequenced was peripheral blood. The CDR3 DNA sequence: TGCGCCAGCAGCCCCCAATCCGGCCGGGGGGCGAACACCGGGGAGCTGTTTTTT. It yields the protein CASSPQSGRGANTGELFF.